This T cell receptor beta chain originates from a study of low-dose radiotherapy and immunotherapy resistance in tumors. Primers used for first-strand cDNA, a TRAV- and TRBV-specific set, covered both alpha and beta chains. TCR amplification involved around 22 PCR cycles with a constant-region primer and V-primer adapter. Using its own MiXCR run on the reads, TCRdb lists one record per CDR3 protein. The sample carries about 100,000 distinct CDR3 sequences, more than 20% recorded once. The table lists this clonotype with many counts. This sample's time point: after trial treatment. Treatment described: LDRT plus nivolumab, ipilimumab, low-dose cyclophosphamide and aspirin (RACIN trial). This clonotype was sampled from a male donor with prostate cancer. This specimen consisted of PBMCs, obtained after low-dose radiotherapy plus immunotherapy.

The CDR3 region has the DNA TGCGCCACCGGACTCCACCAACCTTCCTACGAGCAGTACTTC. Translation: CATGLHQPSYEQYF. The chain joins TRBV5-1 to TRBJ2-7; D is possibly TRBD2 (5 bases). This CDR3 has 14 amino acids. V was shortened by 9 bases and J by 1 base, with 17 bases between the two germline ends. Germline loops: CDR1 SGHRS, CDR2 YFSETQ.